The entry below describes one T cell receptor (beta chain). Its antigen is currently unknown. From germline, CDR1 is MNHNY and CDR2 SVGAGI (reference sequence). This CDR3 spans 18 amino acids. The data derive from a study of CXCR3-negative and CXCR3-positive naive CD8 T cells. Findings and caveats of the study: TRBV-TRBJ usage matched between naive CXCR3-negative and CXCR3-positive cells but not between memory cells. Cryopreservation partially lowered CXCR3 expression, so most assays used fresh PBMCs.

Each TRB cDNA library was prepared by 5' RACE (with UMI labels). TCRdb re-called the 5' RACE reads; one entry per CDR3 protein, DNA not given. This repertoire includes about 62,000 distinct CDR3 sequences. The sequence was collected from a human donor in good health. Some clones in this sample may be carry-over from other donors' samples. The rearrangement uses TRBV6-6 and TRBJ2-1; TCRdb outputs TRBD2, but without DNA this stays unchecked. The sample taken for sequencing was naive CXCR3- CD8+ T cells from blood. Subset in this sample: CD45RO-CCR7+CD27+CD95- naive CD8+ T cells lacking CXCR3 (TNR3-). The CDR3 spells CASSYPPLGLAIDNEQFF.